These 9 T cell receptor beta chains share one sample of origin, sequenced in a study of blood T cell repertoires in COVID-19. TCRdb's copy holds only in-frame clones and misses some; the assay was immunoSEQ multiplex PCR. Of about 190,000 clones listed, 70% to 90% are singletons. Sequencing was performed on peripheral blood. The receptors come from a woman aged 35 to 49 who had recovered from COVID-19.

The chain uses TRBV11-1 and TRBJ1-1; no definite D call. Trimming stripped 5 bases from V and 0 bases from J, with 10 bases between. CDR1 and CDR2 (germline): SGHAT, FQDESV (reference sequence). The CDR3 is 14 amino acids. The CDR3 DNA is TGTGCCAGCAGCCCCGAGGGATTGAACACTGAAGCTTTCTTT. Its translation: CASSPEGLNTEAFF.

The V and J genes are TRBV5-1 and TRBJ2-1; 7 bases fit TRBD2. The CDR3 totals 13 residues. Germline CDR1 and CDR2: SGHRS and YFSETQ. The ends lost 6 bases at V and 5 bases at J; junction bases unmatched: 5. Here the CDR3 DNA reads TGCGCCAGCACTCAGCGGGATGACAATGAGCAGTTCTTC. The encoded protein is CASTQRDDNEQFF.

Turning to this clone: A much bigger clone sits one base away, suggesting this may be a read error. The chain links TRBV3-1 (or the pseudogene TRBV3-2) to TRBJ2-2; 10 bases are a match to TRBD1. The germline V gene encodes CDR1 LGHDT and CDR2 YNNKEL (reference sequence). The CDR3 extends over 14 amino acids. V was clipped by 4 bases and J by 8 bases; unmatched bases: 4. In DNA, the CDR3 is TGTGCCAGCAGCCTGGACAGGGGGTTAGGGGAGCTGTTTTTT. The encoded protein is CASSLDRGLGELFF.

V is TRBV28 and J is TRBJ1-2; maybe TRBD1 (5 bases). The CDR3 consists of 13 residues. The germline V gene encodes CDR1 MDHEN and CDR2 SYDVKM. V was cut by 5 bases and J by 4 bases, with 11 bases left in between. The CDR3: CASSPQGGYGYTF. CDR3 in DNA: TGTGCCAGCAGTCCCCAGGGTGGCTATGGCTACACCTTC.

The rearrangement uses TRBV30 and TRBJ1-4; TRBD1 aligns across 7 bases. This CDR3 region has 15 residues. Germline assignment: CDR1 GTSNPN and CDR2 SVGIG (reference sequence). Trimming took 4 bases from V and 4 from J; bases not matched to a gene: 9. CDR3 sequence reads: CAWTEGQLINEKLFF. The CDR3, as DNA: TGTGCCTGGACCGAGGGACAGCTGATTAATGAAAAACTGTTTTTT.

This chain links TRBV6-2 or TRBV6-3 with TRBJ2-5; 7 nucleotides line up with TRBD1. The CDR3 is 13 residues long. Germline V gives CDR1 MNHEY, CDR2 SVGEGT. V gave up 2 bases and J gave up 5 bases; unmatched junction bases: 2. DNA of the CDR3: TGTGCCAGCAGTTACCAAGGGGGCGAGACCCAGTACTTC. Its translation: CASSYQGGETQYF.

The gene calls are TRBV5-1 and TRBJ2-1, with TRBD2 matching 14 bases. The V and J ends lost 3 bases and 8 bases, in that order; junction bases with no gene match: 7. CDR1 is SGHRS, CDR2 YFSETQ, per germline. The CDR3 contains 16 residues. The DNA for the CDR3 is TGCGCCAGCAGCTCACTGACTAGCGGGAGGGGAGATGAGCAGTTCTTC. This translates into CASSSLTSGRGDEQFF.

The chain combines TRBV6-2 or TRBV6-3 with TRBJ1-2; 12 nucleotides align to TRBD1. The CDR3 has 16 amino acids. CDR1 and CDR2 from the germline V gene are MNHEY and SVGEGT. J was trimmed by 2 bases and V by 2 bases; bases with no gene match: 3. DNA for the CDR3: TGTGCCAGCAGTTACCCTGGGACAGGGGGCAACTATGGCTACACCTTC. This translates into CASSYPGTGGNYGYTF.

This clone has only a few counts. CDR3: CARGSRGGDGYTF. The CDR3 nucleotides read TGTGCCAGAGGTTCCCGGGGAGGCGATGGCTACACCTTC. This chain uses TRBV28 with TRBJ1-2; D is ambiguous. The V end was cut by 9 bases, the J end by 6 bases, with 17 bases between. The CDR3 sequence is 13 residues long. Germline V gene data show CDR1 as MDHEN and CDR2 as SYDVKM.